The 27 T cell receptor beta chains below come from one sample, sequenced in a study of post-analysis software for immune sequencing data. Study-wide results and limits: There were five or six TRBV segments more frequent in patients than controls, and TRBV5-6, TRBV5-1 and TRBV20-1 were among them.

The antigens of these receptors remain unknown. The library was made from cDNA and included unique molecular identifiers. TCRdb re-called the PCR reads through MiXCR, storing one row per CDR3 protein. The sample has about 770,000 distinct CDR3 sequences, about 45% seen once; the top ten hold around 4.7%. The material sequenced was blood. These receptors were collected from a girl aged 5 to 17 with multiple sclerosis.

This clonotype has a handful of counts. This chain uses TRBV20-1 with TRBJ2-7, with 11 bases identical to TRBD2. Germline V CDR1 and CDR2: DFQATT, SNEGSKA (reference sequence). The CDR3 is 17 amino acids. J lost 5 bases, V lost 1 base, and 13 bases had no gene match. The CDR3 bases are TGCAGTGCTAGAGGTTCCCCAACTAGCGGGAGAGGCCACGAGCAGTACTTC. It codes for CSARGSPTSGRGHEQYF.

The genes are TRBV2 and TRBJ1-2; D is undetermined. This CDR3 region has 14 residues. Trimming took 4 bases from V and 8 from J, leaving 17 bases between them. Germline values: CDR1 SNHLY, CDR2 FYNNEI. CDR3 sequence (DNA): TGTGCCAGCAGTGTAAGGCAGGCTCGTGGGGGCTACACCTTC. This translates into CASSVRQARGGYTF.

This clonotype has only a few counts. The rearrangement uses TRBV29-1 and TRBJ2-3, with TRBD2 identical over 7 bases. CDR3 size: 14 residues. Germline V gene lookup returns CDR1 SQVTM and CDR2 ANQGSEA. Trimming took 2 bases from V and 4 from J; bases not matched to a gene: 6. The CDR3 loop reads CSVERSGKPDTQYF. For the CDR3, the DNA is TGCAGCGTTGAAAGGAGCGGGAAGCCAGATACGCAGTATTTT.

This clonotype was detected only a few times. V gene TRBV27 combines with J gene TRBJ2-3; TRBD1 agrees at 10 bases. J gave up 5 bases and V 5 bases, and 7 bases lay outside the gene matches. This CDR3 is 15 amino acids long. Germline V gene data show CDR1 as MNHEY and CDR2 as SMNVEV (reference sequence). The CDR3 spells CASSVRDRGGDTQYF. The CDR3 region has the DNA TGTGCCAGCAGTGTCCGGGACAGGGGCGGAGATACGCAGTATTTT.

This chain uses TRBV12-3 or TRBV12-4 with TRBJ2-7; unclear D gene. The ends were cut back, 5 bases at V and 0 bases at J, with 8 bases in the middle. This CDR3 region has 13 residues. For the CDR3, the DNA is TGTGCCAGCAGTCGACGGAGCTCCTACGAGCAGTACTTC. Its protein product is CASSRRSSYEQYF.

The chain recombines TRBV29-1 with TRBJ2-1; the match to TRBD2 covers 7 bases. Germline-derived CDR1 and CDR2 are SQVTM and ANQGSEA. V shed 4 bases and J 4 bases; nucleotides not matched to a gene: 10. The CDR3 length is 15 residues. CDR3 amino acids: CSVGSTSEAYNEQFF. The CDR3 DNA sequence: TGCAGCGTTGGAAGCACTAGCGAGGCGTACAATGAGCAGTTCTTC.

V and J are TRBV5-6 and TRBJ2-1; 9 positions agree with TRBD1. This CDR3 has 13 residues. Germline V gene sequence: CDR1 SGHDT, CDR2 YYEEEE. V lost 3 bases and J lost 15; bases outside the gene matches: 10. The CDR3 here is CASSSQGQGRRFF. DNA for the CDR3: TGTGCCAGCAGCTCGCAGGGACAGGGCCGCCGGTTCTTC. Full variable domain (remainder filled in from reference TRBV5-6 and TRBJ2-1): DAGVTQSPTHLIKTRGQQVTLRCSPKSGHDTVSWYQQALGQGPQFIFQYYEEEERQRGNFPDRFSGHQFPNYSSELNVNALLLGDSALYLCASSSQGQGRRFFGPGTRLTVL.

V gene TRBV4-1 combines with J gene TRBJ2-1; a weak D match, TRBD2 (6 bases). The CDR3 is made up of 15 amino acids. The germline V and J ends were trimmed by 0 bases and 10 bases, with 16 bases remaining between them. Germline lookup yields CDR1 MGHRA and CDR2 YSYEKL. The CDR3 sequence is CASSQDKGGASEQFF. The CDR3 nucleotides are TGCGCCAGCAGCCAAGATAAGGGCGGGGCCAGCGAGCAGTTCTTC.

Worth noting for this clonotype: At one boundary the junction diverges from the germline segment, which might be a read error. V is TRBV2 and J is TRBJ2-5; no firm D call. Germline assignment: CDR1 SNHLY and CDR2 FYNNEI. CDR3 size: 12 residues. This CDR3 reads CASSVAEETRYF. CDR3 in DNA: TGTGCCAGCAGCGTTGCAGAGGAGACCCGGTACTTC.

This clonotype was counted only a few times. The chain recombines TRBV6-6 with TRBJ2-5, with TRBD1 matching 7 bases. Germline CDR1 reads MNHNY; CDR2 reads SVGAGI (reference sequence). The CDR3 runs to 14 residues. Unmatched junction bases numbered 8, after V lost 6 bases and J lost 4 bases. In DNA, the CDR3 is TGTGCCAGCAGCCTACAGGGGAACCGAGAGACCCAGTACTTC. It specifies CASSLQGNRETQYF.

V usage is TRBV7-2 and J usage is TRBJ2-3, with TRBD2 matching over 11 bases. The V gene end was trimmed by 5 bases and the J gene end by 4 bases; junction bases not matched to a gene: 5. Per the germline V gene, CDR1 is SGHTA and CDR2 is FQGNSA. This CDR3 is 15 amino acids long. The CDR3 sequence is CASSPTSGNSDTQYF. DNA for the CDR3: TGTGCCAGCAGCCCGACTAGCGGGAACTCAGATACGCAGTATTTT.

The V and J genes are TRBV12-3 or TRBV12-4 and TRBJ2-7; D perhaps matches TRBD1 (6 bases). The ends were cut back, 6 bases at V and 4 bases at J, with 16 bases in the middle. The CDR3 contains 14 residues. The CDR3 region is CASREQGALYEQYF. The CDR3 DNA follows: TGTGCCAGCAGGGAACAGGGCGCCCTTTACGAGCAGTACTTC.

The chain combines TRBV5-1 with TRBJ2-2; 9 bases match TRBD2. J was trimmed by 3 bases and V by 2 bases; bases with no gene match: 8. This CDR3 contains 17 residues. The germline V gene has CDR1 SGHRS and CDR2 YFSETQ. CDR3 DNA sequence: TGCGCCAGCAGCTTTTGGAGCGGGAGGCCGGACACCGGGGAGCTGTTTTTT. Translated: CASSFWSGRPDTGELFF.

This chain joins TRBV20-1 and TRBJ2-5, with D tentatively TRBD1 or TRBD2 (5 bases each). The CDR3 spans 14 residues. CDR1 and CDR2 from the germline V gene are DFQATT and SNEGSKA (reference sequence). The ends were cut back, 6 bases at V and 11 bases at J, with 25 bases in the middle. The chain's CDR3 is CSADATVARGEQYF. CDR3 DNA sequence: TGCAGTGCCGACGCGACAGTGGCCCGTGGGGAGCAGTACTTC.

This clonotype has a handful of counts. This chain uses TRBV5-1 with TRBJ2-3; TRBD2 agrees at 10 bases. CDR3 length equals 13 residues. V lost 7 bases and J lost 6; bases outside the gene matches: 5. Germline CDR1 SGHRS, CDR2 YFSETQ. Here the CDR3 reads CASSSGGSDTQYF. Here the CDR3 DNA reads TGCGCCAGCTCTAGCGGGGGATCGGATACGCAGTATTTT.

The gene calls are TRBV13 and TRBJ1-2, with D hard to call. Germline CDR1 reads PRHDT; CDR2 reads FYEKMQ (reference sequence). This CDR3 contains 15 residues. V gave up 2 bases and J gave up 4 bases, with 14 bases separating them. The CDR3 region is CASSLFGEGGYGYTF. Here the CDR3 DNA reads TGTGCCAGCAGCTTATTTGGGGAAGGCGGCTATGGCTACACCTTC.

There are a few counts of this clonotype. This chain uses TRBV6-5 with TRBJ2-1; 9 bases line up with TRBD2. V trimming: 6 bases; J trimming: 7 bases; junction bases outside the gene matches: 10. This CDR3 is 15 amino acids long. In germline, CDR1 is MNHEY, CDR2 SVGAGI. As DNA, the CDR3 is TGTGCCAGCAGATTGGCGGGAGGGTATTTGAATGAGCAGTTCTTC. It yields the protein CASRLAGGYLNEQFF.

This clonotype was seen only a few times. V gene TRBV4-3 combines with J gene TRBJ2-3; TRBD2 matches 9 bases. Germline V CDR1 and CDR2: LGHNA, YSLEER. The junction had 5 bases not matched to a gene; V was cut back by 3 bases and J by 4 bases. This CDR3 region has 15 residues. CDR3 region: CASSHIAGASDTQYF. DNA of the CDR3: TGCGCCAGCAGCCACATAGCGGGAGCATCAGATACGCAGTATTTT.

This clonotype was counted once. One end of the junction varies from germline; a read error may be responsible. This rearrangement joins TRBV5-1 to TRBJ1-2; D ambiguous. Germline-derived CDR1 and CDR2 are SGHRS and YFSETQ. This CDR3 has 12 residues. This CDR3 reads CVSSWRDKGYTF. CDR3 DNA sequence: TGCGTCAGCAGCTGGAGAGACAAGGGCTACACCTTC.

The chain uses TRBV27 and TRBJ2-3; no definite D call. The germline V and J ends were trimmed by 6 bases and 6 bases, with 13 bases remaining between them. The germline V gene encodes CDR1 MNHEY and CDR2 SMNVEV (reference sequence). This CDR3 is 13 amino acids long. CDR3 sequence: CASSGSRSDTQYF. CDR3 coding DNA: TGTGCCAGCAGCGGAAGTCGGTCTGATACGCAGTATTTT.

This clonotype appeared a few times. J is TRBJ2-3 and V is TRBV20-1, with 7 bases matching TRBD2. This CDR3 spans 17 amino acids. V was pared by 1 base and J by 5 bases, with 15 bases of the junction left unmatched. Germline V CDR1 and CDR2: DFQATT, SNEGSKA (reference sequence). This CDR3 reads CSARGYLAGAQRDTQYF. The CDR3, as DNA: TGCAGTGCTAGAGGGTACCTCGCGGGAGCACAGCGAGATACGCAGTATTTT.

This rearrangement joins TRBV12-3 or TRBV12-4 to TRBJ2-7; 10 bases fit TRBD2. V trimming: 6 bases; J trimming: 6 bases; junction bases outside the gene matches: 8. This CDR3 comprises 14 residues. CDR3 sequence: CASRFSGRAAEQYF. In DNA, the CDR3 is TGTGCCAGCAGGTTCAGCGGGAGGGCCGCCGAGCAGTACTTC.

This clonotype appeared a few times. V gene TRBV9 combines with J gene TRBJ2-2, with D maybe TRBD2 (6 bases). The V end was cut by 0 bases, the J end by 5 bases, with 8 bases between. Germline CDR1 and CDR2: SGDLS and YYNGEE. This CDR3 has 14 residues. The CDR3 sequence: CASSVGGGTGELFF. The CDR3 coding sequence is TGTGCCAGCAGCGTAGGGGGAGGAACCGGGGAGCTGTTTTTT.

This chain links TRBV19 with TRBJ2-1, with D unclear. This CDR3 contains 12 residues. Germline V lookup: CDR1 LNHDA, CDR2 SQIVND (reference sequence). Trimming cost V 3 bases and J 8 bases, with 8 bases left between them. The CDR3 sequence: CASSIARDEQFF. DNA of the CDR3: TGTGCCAGTAGTATTGCCCGGGATGAGCAGTTCTTC.

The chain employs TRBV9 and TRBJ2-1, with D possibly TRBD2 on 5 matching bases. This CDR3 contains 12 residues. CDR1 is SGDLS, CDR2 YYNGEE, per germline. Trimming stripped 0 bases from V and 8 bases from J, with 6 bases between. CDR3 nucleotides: TGTGCCAGCAGCGTAGGGGAGCATGAGCAGTTCTTC. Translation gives CASSVGEHEQFF. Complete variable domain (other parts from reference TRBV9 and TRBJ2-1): DSGVTQTPKHLITATGQRVTLRCSPRSGDLSVYWYQQSLDQGLQFLIQYYNGEERAKGNILERFSAQQFPDLHSELNLSSLELGDSALYFCASSVGEHEQFFGPGTRLTVL.

CDR3 nucleotides: TGCAGTGCTAGCGCGGCGGGAGAAACAGATACGCAGTATTTT. This sequence encodes CSASAAGETDTQYF. The chain couples TRBV20-1 to TRBJ2-3, with TRBD2 matching 7 bases. Trimming cost V 3 bases and J 3 bases; bases outside gene matches: 6. Germline V gives CDR1 DFQATT, CDR2 SNEGSKA (reference sequence). The CDR3 sequence is 14 residues long.

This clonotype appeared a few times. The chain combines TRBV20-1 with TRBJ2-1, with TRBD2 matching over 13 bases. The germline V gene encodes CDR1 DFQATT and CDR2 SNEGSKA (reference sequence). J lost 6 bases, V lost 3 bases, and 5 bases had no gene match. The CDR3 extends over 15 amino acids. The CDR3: CSARKGLAGVNEQFF. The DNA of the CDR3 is TGCAGTGCTAGGAAAGGACTAGCGGGAGTCAATGAGCAGTTCTTC.